This T cell receptor beta chain was sequenced for a study of T cells in women clearing cervical HPV infection. About the research overall: Blood came at first lesion visit for cases, post-clearance for controls. For cases, blood was sampled a median around 150 days after lesion detection, interquartile range roughly 80 to 220 days.

Whole-study results and caveats: Cases carried less TRBV6-7 than controls: approximately 0.1% versus 0.16%.

In the case of this clone: As yet, its antigen is unknown. The CDR3 extends 3 residues past the end of the read, so its final part is completed from the germline J gene.

Germline CDR1 and CDR2: MRHNA and SNTAGT. The CDR3 totals 14 residues. The V and J ends lost 3 bases and 6 bases, in that order; junction bases with no gene match: 4. Genomic DNA, averaging approximately 1,100 ng per sample, yielded TCR beta CDR3 via immunoSEQ. Clones were sequenced by immunoSEQ multiplex PCR, and TCRdb holds only the in-frame ones, with some missing. Here the sample table reports 20,000 to 25,000 clones. V gene TRBV6-4 combines with J gene TRBJ2-1; TRBD2 aligns across 8 bases. This TCR came from a woman aged 18 to 75 with a cervical HPV16 infection that either progressed to CIN3+ or cleared (not recorded which). The sequencing input was blood buffy coat. CDR3 amino acids: CASSELAVGNEQFF. CDR3 DNA (partial): TGTGCCAGCAGTGAACTAGCGGTGGGCAATGAG.